One and the same sample provided the 28 T cell receptor beta chains below, sequenced in a study of blood T cell repertoires in COVID-19. Sequencing used immunoSEQ multiplex PCR; TCRdb keeps in-frame clones, though not all of them. The repertoire includes 350,000 to 450,000 clones, 70% to 90% of them detected once, and roughly 1.6% sits in the top ten. The sequenced sample was peripheral blood. Every receptor here comes from a middle-aged woman with COVID-19, enrolled during active disease.

The rearrangement links TRBV4-3 to TRBJ1-2, with 10 positions matching TRBD1. V gave up 1 base and J gave up 5 bases; unmatched junction bases: 7. From germline, CDR1 is LGHNA and CDR2 YSLEER. The CDR3 runs to 16 residues. The chain's CDR3 is CASSQAIRDRGYGYTF. The CDR3 bases are TGCGCCAGCAGCCAAGCAATCCGGGACAGGGGATATGGCTACACCTTC.

The V and J genes are TRBV10-3 and TRBJ2-1; 8 bases agree with TRBD2. The CDR3 spans 15 residues. Looked up from germline, CDR1 is ENHRY and CDR2 is SYGVKD. The V gene end was trimmed by 4 bases and the J gene end by 8 bases; junction bases not matched to a gene: 10. In DNA form, the CDR3 reads TGTGCCATCAGTGTTGGTCCGGGGGGGCCGGATGAGCAGTTCTTC. Translation gives CAISVGPGGPDEQFF.

The rearrangement links TRBV3-1 (or the pseudogene TRBV3-2) to TRBJ1-1; 9 bases map to TRBD1. The CDR3 sequence is 13 residues long. J was trimmed by 4 bases and V by 4 bases; bases with no gene match: 1. The germline V gene has CDR1 LGHDT and CDR2 YNNKEL (reference sequence). In DNA form, the CDR3 reads TGTGCCAGCAGCCGGGGACAGGGCACTGAAGCTTTCTTT. This sequence encodes CASSRGQGTEAFF.

Regarding this clone: This same CDR3 is encoded by further DNA sequences in the sample. J is TRBJ2-7 and V is TRBV12-3 or TRBV12-4; D uncertain. CDR3 size: 12 residues. V was cut by 3 bases and J by 4 bases, with 7 bases left in between. The CDR3 loop reads CASSFASYEQYF. The CDR3 DNA reads as TGTGCCAGCAGTTTCGCCAGTTACGAGCAGTACTTC.

The rearrangement links TRBV14 to TRBJ2-7; 8 nucleotides line up with TRBD2. Germline trimming cut 2 bases from V and 7 bases from J; bases unmatched to any gene: 13. The length of the CDR3 is 16 residues. CDR1 is SGHDN, CDR2 FVKESK, per germline. The CDR3 sequence is CASSQLPPDSGMEQYF. The CDR3, as DNA: TGTGCCAGCAGCCAACTCCCCCCGGATAGCGGGATGGAGCAGTACTTC.

The chain combines TRBV6-2 or TRBV6-3 with TRBJ1-5; 10 bases agree with TRBD1. The trim removed 6 bases at V and 1 base at J, leaving 12 bases unmatched. Per germline, CDR1 MNHEY and CDR2 SVGEGT. The CDR3 runs to 18 residues. CDR3 nucleotides: TGTGCCAGCAGCAACCGGGACAGGGGTTGGGTGAGCAATCAGCCCCAGCATTTT. Translation gives CASSNRDRGWVSNQPQHF.

This chain uses TRBV5-5 with TRBJ1-1; D is perhaps TRBD1 (5 bases). The germline V and J ends were trimmed by 0 bases and 0 bases, with 12 bases remaining between them. The CDR3 is 16 amino acids. From germline, CDR1 is SGHKS and CDR2 YYEKEE (reference sequence). The CDR3 is CASSLDRPALNTEAFF. The CDR3 nucleotides read TGTGCCAGCAGCTTGGACAGGCCGGCCCTGAACACTGAAGCTTTCTTT.

The CDR3 coding sequence is TGTGCCAGTATGTTAAACAGGGGCCCCGGTCTCACTCAGCCCCAGCATTTT. Its protein is CASMLNRGPGLTQPQHF. The chain recombines TRBV19 with TRBJ1-5, with 7 bases fitting TRBD1. Trimming at V came to 7 bases and at J to 6 bases, leaving 18 bases not matched to a gene. This CDR3 spans 17 amino acids. Per germline, CDR1 LNHDA and CDR2 SQIVND (reference sequence).

This chain uses TRBV7-2 with TRBJ1-2; TRBD1 aligns across 9 bases. The CDR3 has 15 amino acids. Germline V gene data show CDR1 as SGHTA and CDR2 as FQGNSA. With 1 base clipped from V and 2 bases from J, the junction kept 2 bases outside the gene matches. In nucleotides, the CDR3 is TGTGCCAGCAGCTTAGGCGGGACAGGGAACTATGGCTACACCTTC. Residues: CASSLGGTGNYGYTF.

V is TRBV27 and J is TRBJ2-1, with 7 bases identical to TRBD2. V lost 10 bases, J lost 2 bases, and 11 bases stayed unmatched. CDR3 length: 15 residues. Germline values: CDR1 MNHEY, CDR2 SMNVEV (reference sequence). The CDR3 protein is CAISTRRGAYNEQFF. Written as DNA, the CDR3 is TGTGCCATTTCGACCCGCCGGGGGGCCTACAATGAGCAGTTCTTC.

The V gene is TRBV19, the J gene TRBJ2-7, with D possibly matching TRBD2 (5 bases). CDR1 and CDR2 from the germline V gene are LNHDA and SQIVND (reference sequence). The CDR3 covers 16 residues. The ends were cut back, 5 bases at V and 1 base at J, with 18 bases in the middle. The CDR3 DNA reads TGTGCCAGTAGTCCCCTAAGAGGGAGAGGGTCCTACGAGCAGTACTTC. It translates to CASSPLRGRGSYEQYF.

The chain has TRBV7-2 and TRBJ2-3; weak D call: TRBD1 (5 bases). The CDR3 covers 14 residues. V lost 2 bases to trimming and J lost 3 bases, with 9 bases between them. The germline V gene has CDR1 SGHTA and CDR2 FQGNSA. CDR3 amino acids: CASSLQGGTDTQYF. DNA for the CDR3: TGTGCCAGCAGCTTACAGGGTGGTACAGATACGCAGTATTTT.

As to this clone: Other DNA sequences from this sample encode an identical CDR3 as well. The chain joins TRBV9 to TRBJ2-5, with 7 bases lining up with TRBD2. Germline loops: CDR1 SGDLS, CDR2 YYNGEE. The CDR3 is 15 residues long. The trim removed 0 bases at V and 1 base at J, leaving 3 bases unmatched. The CDR3 DNA follows: TGTGCCAGCAGCGTAGTGGCTAGCGGCCAAGAGACCCAGTACTTC. Translated: CASSVVASGQETQYF.

The chain carries TRBV6-2 or TRBV6-3 and TRBJ1-5, with TRBD1 matching over 9 bases. This CDR3 is built from 18 residues. CDR1 and CDR2 (germline): MNHEY, SVGEGT. V shed 6 bases and J 6 bases; nucleotides not matched to a gene: 18. The CDR3 DNA is TGTGCCAGCAGCCCCCGGGGACAGGGTCCCTTGAGAGGTCAGCCCCAGCATTTT. Translating gives CASSPRGQGPLRGQPQHF.

The CDR3 here is CASSLDRTSDGYTF. CDR3 DNA sequence: TGTGCCAGCAGCTTAGACAGGACCAGCGATGGCTACACCTTC. V usage is TRBV7-8 and J usage is TRBJ1-2; a weak D match, TRBD1 (5 bases). The ends were cut back, 1 base at V and 6 bases at J, with 12 bases in the middle. Germline values: CDR1 SGHVS, CDR2 FQNEAQ. This CDR3 has 14 amino acids.

The chain couples TRBV28 to TRBJ1-2, with 7 bases matching TRBD1. In germline, CDR1 is MDHEN, CDR2 SYDVKM. The CDR3 length is 14 residues. The J segment lost 6 bases and the V segment lost 6 bases, leaving 10 bases of the junction unmatched. The CDR3 DNA follows: TGTGCCAGCAGGGGGGCAGGGGGAGCGCATGGCTACACCTTC. Residues: CASRGAGGAHGYTF.

Only one count was recorded for this clone. V gene TRBV7-9 combines with J gene TRBJ2-3; D perhaps matches TRBD2 (6 bases). Between the trimmed V and J ends, which lost 1 base and 5 bases, there was a span of 7 bases. This CDR3 spans 13 amino acids. The V gene's germline CDR1 is SEHNR and CDR2 FQNEAQ (reference sequence). CDR3 nucleotide sequence: TGTGCCAGCAGCTTAGTAGCGGTAGATACGCAGTATTTT. Translated, it gives CASSLVAVDTQYF.

A few counts support this clone. The rearrangement links TRBV6-1 to TRBJ1-4; D might be TRBD1 (6 bases). The V gene's germline CDR1 is MNHNS and CDR2 SASEGT. The CDR3 is 13 amino acids. The V end was cut by 2 bases, the J end by 10 bases, with 11 bases between. The CDR3 region is CASSERRGGKLFF. The CDR3 nucleotides are TGTGCCAGCAGTGAACGGAGGGGGGGAAAACTGTTTTTT.

The chain couples TRBV27 to TRBJ2-1, with unresolved D. This CDR3 region has 12 residues. CDR1 MNHEY and CDR2 SMNVEV come from the germline V gene (reference sequence). The germline V and J ends were trimmed by 6 bases and 7 bases, with 10 bases remaining between them. This chain's CDR3 is CASSSSWNEQFF. The CDR3 DNA is TGTGCCAGCAGCTCTAGTTGGAATGAGCAGTTCTTC.

This chain links TRBV7-2 with TRBJ1-1; 7 nucleotides line up with TRBD1. V was pared by 5 bases and J by 0 bases, with 9 bases of the junction left unmatched. The CDR3 totals 16 residues. Germline values: CDR1 SGHTA, CDR2 FQGNSA. DNA for the CDR3: TGTGCCAGCAGCCCAAAGCGGCAGGGGGTGAACACTGAAGCTTTCTTT. Its translation is CASSPKRQGVNTEAFF.

The chain uses TRBV9 and TRBJ2-5, with TRBD2 as a possible D gene (5 bases). The CDR3 is 16 amino acids. Germline-derived CDR1 and CDR2 are SGDLS and YYNGEE. The germline V and J ends were trimmed by 0 bases and 5 bases, with 17 bases remaining between them. CDR3 amino acids: CASSVGDWTGEETQYF. The CDR3 DNA reads TGTGCCAGCAGCGTAGGGGATTGGACTGGAGAGGAGACCCAGTACTTC.

DNA of the CDR3: TGTGCCAGCAGCAAAGTTAGCAGTGGGGTGGAGGGGCTTGACAACACCGGGGAGCTGTTTTTT. Residues: CASSKVSSGVEGLDNTGELFF. The rearrangement joins TRBV21-1 to TRBJ2-2; the table assigns TRBD2, which was not confirmed against the DNA. TRBV21-1 is labeled a pseudogene. This CDR3 has 21 residues.

This chain joins TRBV28 and TRBJ2-6, with 10 bases fitting TRBD2. This CDR3 is built from 19 residues. CDR1 and CDR2 (germline): MDHEN, SYDVKM. J gave up 0 bases and V 1 base, and 6 bases lay outside the gene matches. The CDR3 DNA is TGTGCCAGCAGTTTATCCCTAGCGGGAGTTACCTCTGGGGCCAACGTCCTGACTTTC. This gives the protein CASSLSLAGVTSGANVLTF. The full variable domain, in which reference TRBV28 and TRBJ2-6 provide the parts outside the CDR3, is DVKVTQSSRYLVKRTGEKVFLECVQDMDHENMFWYRQDPGLGLRLIYFSYDVKMKEKGDIPEGYSVSREKKERFSLILESASTNQTSMYLCASSLSLAGVTSGANVLTFGAGSRLTVL.

Comments on this clone: A read error may produce the germline difference seen at one junction end. The chain links TRBV7-2 to TRBJ2-2, with a weak D call TRBD2 (5 bases). CDR1 and CDR2 (germline): SGHTA, FQGNSA. This CDR3 has 17 amino acids. The CDR3 spells CASSLADGWAITGELFF. The DNA for the CDR3 is TGTGCCAGCAGCCTAGCAGACGGCTGGGCCATCACCGGGGAGCTGTTTTTT.

The chain is built from TRBV9 and TRBJ1-1; D unclear. V was clipped by 0 bases and J by 1 base, with 7 bases between them. The CDR3 covers 14 residues. Germline V lookup: CDR1 SGDLS, CDR2 YYNGEE. The CDR3 loop reads CASSVVPENTEAFF. The CDR3 DNA follows: TGTGCCAGCAGCGTAGTGCCAGAGAACACTGAAGCTTTCTTT.

This clone was seen a handful of times. The CDR3 DNA reads as TGCGCCAGCAGCGTAGCGGGGACCACCTACGAGCAGTACTTC. As protein: CASSVAGTTYEQYF. The gene calls are TRBV5-1 and TRBJ2-7, with 8 bases matching TRBD2. V was clipped by 4 bases and J by 2 bases; unmatched bases: 5. The CDR3 covers 14 residues. Germline V gene sequence: CDR1 SGHRS, CDR2 YFSETQ. The full variable domain, with the rest looked up from reference TRBV5-1 and TRBJ2-7, is KAGVTQTPRYLIKTRGQQVTLSCSPISGHRSVSWYQQTPGQGLQFLFEYFSETQRNKGNFPGRFSGRQFSNSRSEMNVSTLELGDSALYLCASSVAGTTYEQYFGPGTRLTVT.

The V and J genes are TRBV2 and TRBJ1-4; 7 positions match TRBD1. The CDR3 covers 17 residues. Trimming at V came to 2 bases and at J to 4 bases, leaving 10 bases not matched to a gene. Germline V gene sequence: CDR1 SNHLY, CDR2 FYNNEI. CDR3 amino acids: CASSEILGGQINEKLFF. CDR3 coding DNA: TGTGCCAGCAGTGAAATCCTAGGGGGACAGATTAATGAAAAACTGTTTTTT.

The rearrangement links TRBV27 to TRBJ1-6; TRBD1 aligns across 7 bases. Germline lookup yields CDR1 MNHEY and CDR2 SMNVEV (reference sequence). This CDR3 has 14 residues. V lost 3 bases to trimming and J lost 7 bases; unmatched junction nucleotides: 3. CDR3 nucleotide sequence: TGTGCCAGCAGTTTTGACAGGGTCAATTCACCCCTCCACTTT. Encoded protein: CASSFDRVNSPLHF.